The 18 T cell receptor beta chains below were found in one sample sequenced in a study of yellow fever vaccine responses in identical twins. TCRdb re-called the RT-PCR reads with MiXCR, one entry per CDR3 protein. The data show some 5,900 distinct CDR3 sequences, about three quarters seen once. The starting material was T cells from blood (PBMCs), unsorted or a sorted subset (not recorded which), obtained before or after yellow fever vaccination (not recorded which). These receptors were obtained from a young woman who received the yellow fever vaccine.

CDR3 nucleotides: TGTGCCAGCAGCTATGTGGGTGACCAAGAGACCCAGTACTTC. Translation gives CASSYVGDQETQYF. The rearrangement uses TRBV5-4 and TRBJ2-5; D is undetermined. The CDR3 spans 14 residues. Germline CDR1 reads SGHNT; CDR2 reads YYREEE (reference sequence). The germline V and J ends were trimmed by 3 bases and 0 bases, with 9 bases remaining between them. The whole variable domain, filled in from reference TRBV5-4 and TRBJ2-5, reads ETGVTQSPTHLIKTRGQQVTLRCSSQSGHNTVSWYQQALGQGPQFIFQYYREEENGRGNFPPRFSGLQFPNYSSELNVNALELDDSALYLCASSYVGDQETQYFGPGTRLLVL.

In this sample, this clonotype turned up once. The J gene is TRBJ2-1, the V gene TRBV4-2, with 7 bases aligning to TRBD2. This CDR3 is built from 16 residues. Germline V gives CDR1 LGHNA, CDR2 YNFKEQ. The ends lost 2 bases at V and 4 bases at J; junction bases unmatched: 8. CDR3 amino acids: CASSQPTGGGYNEQFF. The CDR3 bases are TGTGCCAGCAGCCAACCCACGGGCGGGGGTTACAATGAGCAGTTCTTC.

This sequence joins TRBV18 and TRBJ1-1; 9 bases are a match to TRBD1. In germline, CDR1 is KGHSH, CDR2 LQKENI. After removal of 2 bases from V and 4 bases from J, the junction contained 8 bases not matched to a gene. CDR3 length equals 16 residues. The CDR3 nucleotides read TGTGCCAGCTCACCAGGGACAGGGACGAGTCGCACTGAAGCTTTCTTT. Protein: CASSPGTGTSRTEAFF. Based on the CDR3 plus reference TRBV18 and TRBJ1-1, the full variable domain is NAGVMQNPRHLVRRRGQEARLRCSPMKGHSHVYWYRQLPEEGLKFMVYLQKENIIDESGMPKERFSAEFPKEGPSILRIQQVVRGDSAAYFCASSPGTGTSRTEAFFGQGTRLTVV.

This clonotype was counted a few times. The V gene is TRBV10-3, the J gene TRBJ1-2, with D uncertain. The CDR3 loop spans 14 amino acids. V shed 2 bases and J shed 4 bases, with 11 bases lying between them. Germline-derived CDR1 and CDR2 are ENHRY and SYGVKD. The CDR3 nucleotides read TGTGCCATCAGTGAGGGCACCGATCCCTATGGCTACACCTTC. Its protein is CAISEGTDPYGYTF.

V gene TRBV2 combines with J gene TRBJ2-4; weak D call: TRBD1 (6 bases). V shed 6 bases and J shed 7 bases, with 16 bases lying between them. Per the germline V gene, CDR1 is SNHLY and CDR2 is FYNNEI. The CDR3 is 14 amino acids. The CDR3 loop reads CASSSNGQKNIQYF. CDR3 nucleotide sequence: TGTGCCAGCAGCTCTAATGGACAGAAGAACATTCAGTACTTC.

This clonotype was recorded once. V and J are TRBV10-1 and TRBJ2-1; D might be TRBD2 (6 bases). V dropped 6 bases and J dropped 7 bases, with 22 bases sitting between them. Looked up from germline, CDR1 is WNHNN and CDR2 is SYGVQD (reference sequence). The CDR3 totals 16 residues. CDR3 nucleotides: TGCGCCAGCAGCCTCTACCCGGGGGTAGCGAGTAATGAGCAGTTCTTC. As protein: CASSLYPGVASNEQFF.

The chain joins TRBV28 to TRBJ2-1, with D perhaps TRBD1 (6 bases). Germline CDR1 reads MDHEN; CDR2 reads SYDVKM. The CDR3 is 15 amino acids. Trimming cost V 2 bases and J 7 bases, with 15 bases left between them. The chain's CDR3 is CASSLLVTGTNEQFF. DNA of the CDR3: TGTGCCAGCAGTTTACTCGTCACAGGGACGAATGAGCAGTTCTTC. Complete variable domain (other parts from reference TRBV28 and TRBJ2-1): DVKVTQSSRYLVKRTGEKVFLECVQDMDHENMFWYRQDPGLGLRLIYFSYDVKMKEKGDIPEGYSVSREKKERFSLILESASTNQTSMYLCASSLLVTGTNEQFFGPGTRLTVL.

This clonotype occurred a few times. The chain has TRBV6-5 and TRBJ2-1; TRBD2 aligns across 7 bases. There are 14 residues in the CDR3. The junction had 4 bases not matched to a gene; V was cut back by 4 bases and J by 4 bases. The germline gives CDR1 MNHEY, CDR2 SVGAGI. Here the CDR3 DNA reads TGTGCCAGCAGTTCAAGCGGGGTATACAATGAGCAGTTCTTC. This translates into CASSSSGVYNEQFF.

The rearrangement uses TRBV18 and TRBJ2-7, with TRBD2 as a possible D gene (6 bases). CDR3 size: 13 residues. Trimming pared 5 bases from V and 2 bases from J, leaving 10 bases between. From germline, CDR1 is KGHSH and CDR2 LQKENI. CDR3 loop: CASSNAGPYEQYV. For the CDR3, the DNA is TGTGCCAGCTCAAACGCGGGGCCCTACGAGCAGTACGTC.

J is TRBJ2-1 and V is TRBV14; D ambiguous. V shed 0 bases and J shed 7 bases, with 7 bases lying between them. From germline, CDR1 is SGHDN and CDR2 FVKESK. This CDR3 comprises 13 residues. The CDR3 here is CASSQDIPNEQFF. The CDR3 DNA follows: TGTGCCAGCAGCCAAGATATACCGAATGAGCAGTTCTTC.

The V call is TRBV4-1, the J call TRBJ2-7; TRBD2 agrees at 8 bases. The germline CDR1 and CDR2 sequences are MGHRA and YSYEKL. The CDR3 sequence is 14 residues long. V lost 4 bases and J lost 0; bases outside the gene matches: 2. CDR3 sequence (DNA): TGCGCCAGCAGCCGGAGCGGGAGCTCCTACGAGCAGTACTTC. Amino acids: CASSRSGSSYEQYF.

The rearrangement links TRBV4-1 to TRBJ1-1, with D tentatively TRBD1 (6 bases). V shed 4 bases and J shed 0 bases, with 15 bases lying between them. Germline V lookup: CDR1 MGHRA, CDR2 YSYEKL. CDR3 length: 16 amino acids. The CDR3 DNA sequence: TGCGCCAGCAGCCCAGGGGACGGGCCCTTGAACACTGAAGCTTTCTTT. This sequence encodes CASSPGDGPLNTEAFF.

This clonotype was seen a single time. The CDR3 nucleotides are TGCAGCGTTCTGAGTCGGTACGAGGGTCCCTACGAGCAGTACTTC. It yields the protein CSVLSRYEGPYEQYF. The chain combines TRBV29-1 with TRBJ2-7; D is possibly TRBD2 (5 bases). V dropped 5 bases and J dropped 2 bases, with 19 bases sitting between them. Germline CDR1 reads SQVTM; CDR2 reads ANQGSEA. CDR3 length equals 15 residues.

V usage is TRBV29-1 and J usage is TRBJ2-5; D perhaps matches TRBD2 (6 bases). This CDR3 is 14 amino acids long. The germline V gene has CDR1 SQVTM and CDR2 ANQGSEA. Trimming stripped 2 bases from V and 0 bases from J, with 10 bases between. CDR3 DNA sequence: TGCAGCGTTGAACTAGCGCCTTACCAAGAGACCCAGTACTTC. This gives the protein CSVELAPYQETQYF.

J is TRBJ1-6 and V is TRBV29-1, with D perhaps matching TRBD1 (6 bases). Germline V CDR1 and CDR2: SQVTM, ANQGSEA. Trimming left V 5 bases short and J 0 bases short, with 8 bases between. This CDR3 spans 14 amino acids. The CDR3 reads CSVRDNSYNSPLHF. CDR3 nucleotide sequence: TGCAGCGTTCGGGACAACTCCTATAATTCACCCCTCCACTTT. The variable domain in full, with the rest retrieved from reference TRBV29-1 and TRBJ1-6, is SAVISQKPSRDICQRGTSLTIQCQVDSQVTMMFWYRQQPGQSLTLIATANQGSEATYESGFVIDKFPISRPNLTFSTLTVSNMSPEDSSIYLCSVRDNSYNSPLHFGNGTRLTVT.

The genes are TRBV10-3 and TRBJ1-3; D is uncertain. Germline V gene lookup returns CDR1 ENHRY and CDR2 SYGVKD. The CDR3 loop spans 13 amino acids. V was shortened by 3 bases and J by 3 bases, with 6 bases between the two germline ends. The DNA for the CDR3 is TGTGCCATCAGTGAAACAGATGGAAACACCATATATTTT. Its translation is CAISETDGNTIYF.

A note on this clonotype: Germline is not matched at one junction end, which may reflect a read error. The CDR3 bases are TGCACCAGCAGCCATAGGACAGAACAAGAGACCCAGTACTTC. This gives the protein CTSSHRTEQETQYF. The rearrangement uses TRBV5-1 and TRBJ2-5; maybe TRBD1 (6 bases). CDR1 is SGHRS and CDR2 is YFSETQ in the germline V gene. The CDR3 is 14 residues long.

This clonotype was recorded a few times. This chain joins TRBV10-3 and TRBJ1-5, with D uncertain. The CDR3 runs 13 residues. The germline CDR1 and CDR2 sequences are ENHRY and SYGVKD. Trimming cost V 0 bases and J 3 bases, with 3 bases left between them. The CDR3 reads CAISESPNQPQHF. The CDR3 DNA is TGTGCCATCAGTGAGTCACCCAATCAGCCCCAGCATTTT.